This paragraph covers one TCR beta chain sequence. These data originate in a study of T cell changes during pregnancy in multiple sclerosis. The CDR3 length is 17 residues. The germline V gene has CDR1 SGDLS and CDR2 YYNGEE. Trimming removed 0 bases from V and 1 base from J; junction bases left unmatched: 8. Assay used: immunoSEQ multiplex PCR; TCRdb lists only in-frame clones, some missing. The repertoire has roughly 49,000 clones, 90% of them found once; the top ten carry roughly 1.5%. This clonotype was obtained from a female donor in good health, enrolled as a control in a pregnancy study. This specimen consisted of peripheral blood, obtained in the first trimester of pregnancy. V gene TRBV9 combines with J gene TRBJ2-7; TRBD2 agrees at 9 bases. CDR3: CASSVGAGTSLSYEQYF. The CDR3 nucleotides are TGTGCCAGCAGCGTAGGGGCCGGGACTAGCCTTTCCTACGAGCAGTACTTC.